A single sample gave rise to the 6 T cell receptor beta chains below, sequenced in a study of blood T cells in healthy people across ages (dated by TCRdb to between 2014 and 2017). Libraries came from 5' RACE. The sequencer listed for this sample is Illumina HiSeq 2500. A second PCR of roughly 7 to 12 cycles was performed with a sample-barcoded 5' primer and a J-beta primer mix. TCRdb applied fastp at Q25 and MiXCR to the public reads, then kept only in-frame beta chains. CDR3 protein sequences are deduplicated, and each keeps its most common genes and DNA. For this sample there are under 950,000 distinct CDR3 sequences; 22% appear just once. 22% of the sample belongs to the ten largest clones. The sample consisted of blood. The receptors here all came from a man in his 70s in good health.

The CDR3 coding sequence is TGTGCCAGCCGACTCAGGGACGGGACTAGCACAGATACGCAGTATTTT. Its protein product is CASRLRDGTSTDTQYF. The genes are TRBV13 and TRBJ2-3, with D perhaps TRBD2 (6 bases). Germline V lookup: CDR1 PRHDT, CDR2 FYEKMQ (reference sequence). The V end lost 8 bases, the J end lost 0 bases, and 18 bases lay between the germline ends. This CDR3 is built from 16 residues.

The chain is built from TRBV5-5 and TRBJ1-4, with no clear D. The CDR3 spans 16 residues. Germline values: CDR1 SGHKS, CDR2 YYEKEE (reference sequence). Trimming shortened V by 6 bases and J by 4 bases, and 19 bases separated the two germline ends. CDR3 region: CASIPALSTGNEKLFF. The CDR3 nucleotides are TGTGCCAGCATCCCCGCCCTCTCCACGGGTAATGAAAAACTGTTTTTT.

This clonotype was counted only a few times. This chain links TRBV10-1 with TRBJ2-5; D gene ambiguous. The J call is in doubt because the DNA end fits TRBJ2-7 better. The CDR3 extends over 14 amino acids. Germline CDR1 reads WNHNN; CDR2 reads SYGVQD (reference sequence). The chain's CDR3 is CASSESNNLYEQYF. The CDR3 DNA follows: TGCGCCAGCAGTGAGTCTAACAACCTCTACGAGCAGTACTTC.

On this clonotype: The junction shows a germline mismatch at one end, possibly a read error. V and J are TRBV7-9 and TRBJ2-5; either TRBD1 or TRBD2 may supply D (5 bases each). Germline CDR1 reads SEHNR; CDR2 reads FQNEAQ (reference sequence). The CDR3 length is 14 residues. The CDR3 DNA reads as TGTGCCAGCAGCTTAAAGGGGACCTCGGATCGGATGTTCTTC. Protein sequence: CASSLKGTSDRMFF.

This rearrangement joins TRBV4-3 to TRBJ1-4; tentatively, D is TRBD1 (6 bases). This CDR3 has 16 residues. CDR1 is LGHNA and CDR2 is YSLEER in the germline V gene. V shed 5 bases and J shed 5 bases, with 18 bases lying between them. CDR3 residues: CASSSRGPLANEKLFF. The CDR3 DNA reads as TGCGCCAGCAGCTCCCGGGGGCCACTAGCAAATGAAAAACTGTTTTTT.

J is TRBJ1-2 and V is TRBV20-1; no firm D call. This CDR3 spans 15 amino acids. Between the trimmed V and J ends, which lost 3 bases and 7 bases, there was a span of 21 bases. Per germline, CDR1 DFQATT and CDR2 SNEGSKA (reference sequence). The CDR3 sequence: CSARDSARTTSGYTF. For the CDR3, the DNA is TGCAGTGCTAGGGACTCGGCACGAACGACGAGTGGCTACACCTTC.